Detailed here is one T cell receptor (beta chain). What it binds is not known. Compared with germline, one end of the junction differs, possibly owing to a read error. Germline V gene sequence: CDR1 MDHEN, CDR2 SYDVKM. The CDR3 runs 13 residues. This specimen comes from a study of cytomegalovirus exposure and HLA in healthy donors. Whole-study findings and limits: V- and J-gene trimming of TCR beta was linked (in a later analysis) to a missense DCLRE1C variant. Some highly shared sequence variants likely arose as a pipeline artifact.

Use of 60 Vbeta and 13 Jbeta primers characterized the PCR. Data came from immunoSEQ multiplex PCR; TCRdb stores just in-frame clones and leaves some out. The repertoire holds about 160,000 clones, with less than 90% as singletons. The TCR comes from a woman aged 18-29 years in good health and CMV-seronegative. What was sequenced was PBMCs. The genes are TRBV28 and TRBJ2-7; D gene ambiguous. CDR3: CASASGTSDEQYF. CDR3 coding DNA: TGTGCCAGCGCATCGGGTACCTCCGACGAGCAGTACTTC. Variable domain in full (rest from reference TRBV28 and TRBJ2-7): DVKVTQSSRYLVKRTGEKVFLECVQDMDHENMFWYRQDPGLGLRLIYFSYDVKMKEKGDIPEGYSVSREKKERFSLILESASTNQTSMYLCASASGTSDEQYFGPGTRLTVT.